This T cell receptor beta chain was identified in a study of post-analysis software for immune sequencing data. The wider study: In terms of disease course, relapsing-remitting, secondary progressive and progressive-relapsing multiple sclerosis were included. Study findings and constraints: Controls significantly exceeded multiple sclerosis patients in normalized Chao1 diversity. Elevated frequency relative to controls characterized 4 or 5 TRBV segments in patients, TRBV5-6, TRBV5-1 and TRBV20-1 among them.

This clonotype was seen only once. Its antigen is not identified. Germline is not matched at one junction end, which may reflect a read error. Carried by the TCR beta cDNA libraries were unique molecular identifiers. TCRdb used MiXCR to reprocess the PCR reads, holding one entry per CDR3 protein. The sample records roughly 800,000 distinct CDR3 sequences, around 45% being singletons. CDR3 length equals 15 residues. Germline-derived CDR1 and CDR2 are SEHNR and FQNEAQ (reference sequence). The V gene is TRBV7-9, the J gene TRBJ1-2; weak D call: TRBD1 (6 bases). The origin of this receptor is a girl under 18 with multiple sclerosis. Sequenced: blood. As DNA, the CDR3 is TGTGCCAGCAGCCTACAGGGTGGGCAGAACTATGACTACACCTTC. It is translated as CASSLQGGQNYDYTF.